The T cell receptor (beta chain) under discussion was sequenced for a study of blood T cell repertoires in COVID-19. Produced via immunoSEQ multiplex PCR; TCRdb's table is partial and in-frame only. The data show around 30,000 clones, with over 75% seen just once and approximately 15% held by the top ten. V lost 2 bases to trimming and J lost 15 bases, with 17 bases between them. The CDR3 loop spans 14 amino acids. Germline V gives CDR1 LGHDT, CDR2 YNNKEL (reference sequence). Sequenced material: peripheral blood. The TCR sequence derives from a woman aged 60-70 years with active COVID-19. This rearrangement joins TRBV3-1 (or the pseudogene TRBV3-2) to TRBJ1-6; no reliable D call. The CDR3 DNA reads TGTGCCAGCAGCCAAAAAAGTAGCGGGCATCACCTCCACTTT. It yields the protein CASSQKSSGHHLHF.